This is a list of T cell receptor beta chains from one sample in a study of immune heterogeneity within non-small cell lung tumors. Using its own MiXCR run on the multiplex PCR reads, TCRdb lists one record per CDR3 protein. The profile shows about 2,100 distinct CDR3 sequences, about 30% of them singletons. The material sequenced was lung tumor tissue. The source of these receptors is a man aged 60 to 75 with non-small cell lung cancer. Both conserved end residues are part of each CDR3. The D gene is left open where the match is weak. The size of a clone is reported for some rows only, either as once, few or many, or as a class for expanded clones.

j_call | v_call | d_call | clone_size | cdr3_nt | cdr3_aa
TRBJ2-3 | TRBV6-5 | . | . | TGTGCCAGCAGTTACTCGAATATTGGTCTACCGCCAGATACGCAGTATTTT | CASSYSNIGLPPDTQYF
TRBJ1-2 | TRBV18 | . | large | TGTGCCAGCTCACTCCATTCGACAAATAACTATGGCTACACCTTC | CASSLHSTNNYGYTF
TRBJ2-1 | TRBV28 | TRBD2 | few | TGTGCCAGCACCGGGTTAGCTAGCGGGGTCAAGGAGCAGTTCTTC | CASTGLASGVKEQFF
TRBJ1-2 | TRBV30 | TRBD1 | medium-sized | TGTGCCTGGAGTCCGGGGGACAGGGGGGGCTACACCTTC | CAWSPGDRGGYTF
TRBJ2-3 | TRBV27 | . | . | TGTGCCAGCAGTACTCTTCCTAGCGCGGGCACAGATACGCAGTATTTT | CASSTLPSAGTDTQYF
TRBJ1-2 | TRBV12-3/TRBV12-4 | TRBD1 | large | TGTGCCAGCAGTTTAGAACAGGGGGCTGGAGGCTACACCTTC | CASSLEQGAGGYTF
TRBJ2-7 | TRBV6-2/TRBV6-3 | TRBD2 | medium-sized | TGTGCCAGCAATTATGCAGATAGGACTAGCAGGGTCGAGCAGTACTTC | CASNYADRTSRVEQYF
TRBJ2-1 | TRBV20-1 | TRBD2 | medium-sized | TGCAGTGCTAGAGATGGGACTAGGGAGGTTGAGCAGTTCTTC | CSARDGTREVEQFF
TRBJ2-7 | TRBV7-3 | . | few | TGTGCCAGGGACACCCCTCACTTC | CARDTPHF
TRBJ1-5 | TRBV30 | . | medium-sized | TGTGCCTGGAGGGGGACAACAGCCTCCGGGGGGCCCCAGCATTTT | CAWRGTTASGGPQHF
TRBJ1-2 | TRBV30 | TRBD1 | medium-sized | TGTGCCTGGAGCCAACAGGGGGCGGGCTATGGCTACACCTTC | CAWSQQGAGYGYTF
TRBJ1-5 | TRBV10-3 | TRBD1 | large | TGTGCCATCGGGACAGGGGATAGCAATCAGCCCCAGCATTTT | CAIGTGDSNQPQHF
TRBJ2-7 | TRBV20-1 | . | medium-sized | TGCAGTGCTAGAGCCCGAAGGTACGAGCAGTACTTC | CSARARRYEQYF
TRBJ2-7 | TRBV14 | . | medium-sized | TGTGCCAGCAGCCAAGATAATCGACAGGTGGGCGAGCAGTACTTC | CASSQDNRQVGEQYF
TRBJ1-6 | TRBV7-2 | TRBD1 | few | TGTGCCAGCAGCTTAGCGCCCCCGGGACAGGGATTTGTCCACTTT | CASSLAPPGQGFVHF
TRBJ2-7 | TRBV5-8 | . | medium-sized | TGTGCCAGCAGCTTGGAAGAACAGAGCTCCTACGAGCAGTACTTC | CASSLEEQSSYEQYF
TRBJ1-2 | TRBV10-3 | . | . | TGTGCCATCAGTCCTTTGCAGCCTAACTATGGCTACACCTTC | CAISPLQPNYGYTF
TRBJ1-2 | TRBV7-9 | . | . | TGTGCCATCAGCCCTACATTACCTAACTATGGCTACACCTTC | CAISPTLPNYGYTF
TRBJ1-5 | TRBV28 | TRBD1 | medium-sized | TGTGCCAGCAGCTACAGGGGGAATCATCAGCCCCAGCATTTT | CASSYRGNHQPQHF
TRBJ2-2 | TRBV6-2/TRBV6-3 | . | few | TGTGCCAGCAGTTTGTTATGGACTGTCACCGGGGAGCTGTTTTTT | CASSLLWTVTGELFF
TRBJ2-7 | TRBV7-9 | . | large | TGTGCCAGCAGCCCCGGGGCAGGGAGGTCCTACGAGCAGTACTTC | CASSPGAGRSYEQYF
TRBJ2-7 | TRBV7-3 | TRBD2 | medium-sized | TGTGCCAGCAGCTTATATCCTAGCGGGAGCTACGAGCAGTACTTC | CASSLYPSGSYEQYF
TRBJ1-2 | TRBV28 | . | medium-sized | TGTGCCAGCAGTTTCTCCCTTTATGGCTACACCTTC | CASSFSLYGYTF
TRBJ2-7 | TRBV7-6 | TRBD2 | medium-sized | TGTGCCAGCAGCCCGACTAGCGGGAGTTCCTACGAGCAGTACTTC | CASSPTSGSSYEQYF
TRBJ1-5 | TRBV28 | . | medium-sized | TGTGCCAGCAGTGGGGGCGGGACCCAGCATTTT | CASSGGGTQHF
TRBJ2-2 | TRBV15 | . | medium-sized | TGTGCCACCAGCAGAGATCCCGCAACAGGGACCACCGGGGAGCTGTTTTTT | CATSRDPATGTTGELFF
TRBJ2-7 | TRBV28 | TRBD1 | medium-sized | TGTGCCAGCACCGGACAGGGGAGGCCCCTCTACTTC | CASTGQGRPLYF
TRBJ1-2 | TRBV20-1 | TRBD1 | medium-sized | TGCAGTGCTACTACAGGGGGCAGCGGCTACACCTTC | CSATTGGSGYTF
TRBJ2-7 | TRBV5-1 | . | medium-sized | TGCGCCAGCAGCTTGGGGGCTAGCTACGAGCAGTACTTC | CASSLGASYEQYF
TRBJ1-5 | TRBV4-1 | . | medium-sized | TGCGCCAGCAGCCCGGGCCGGGGGACCAATCAGCCCCAGCATTTT | CASSPGRGTNQPQHF
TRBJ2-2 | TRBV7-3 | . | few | TGTGCCAGCAGCTTTATGAACGGGGAGCTGTTTTTT | CASSFMNGELFF
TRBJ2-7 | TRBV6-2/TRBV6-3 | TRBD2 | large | TGTGCCAGCAGTTATGCAGATAGGACTAGCAGGGTCGAGCAGTACTTC | CASSYADRTSRVEQYF
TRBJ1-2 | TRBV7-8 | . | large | TGTGCCAGCAGCTTATTGGAGTTTGGGGGAGTCGACTATGGCTACACCTTC | CASSLLEFGGVDYGYTF
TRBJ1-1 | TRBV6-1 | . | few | TGTGCCAGCAAGGGCCCCGCCGGGGATCACACTGAAGCTTTCTTT | CASKGPAGDHTEAFF
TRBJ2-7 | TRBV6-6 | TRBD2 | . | TGTGCCAGCAGTTACTCGCCGGGACTATCGGGAGGGTCGCCATTCTACGAGCAGTACTTC | CASSYSPGLSGGSPFYEQYF
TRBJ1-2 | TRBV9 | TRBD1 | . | TGTGCCAGCAGCGCCCCTTTGACAGGGAAGAACTATGGCTACGCCTTC | CASSAPLTGKNYGYAF
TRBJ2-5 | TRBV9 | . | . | TGTGCCAGCAGCCCCTCCGGGATCGGGCAAGAGACCCAGTACTTC | CASSPSGIGQETQYF
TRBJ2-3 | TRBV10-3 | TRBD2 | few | TGTGCCATCAGTGATGAGGGAGGGAAGGCAGATACGCAGTATTTT | CAISDEGGKADTQYF
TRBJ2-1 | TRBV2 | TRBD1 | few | TGTGCCAGCAGTGTCTCAGGGGGAACCTCCCACAATGAGCAGTTCTTC | CASSVSGGTSHNEQFF
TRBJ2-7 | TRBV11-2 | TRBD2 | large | TGTGCCAGCAGCTTAGTAGTACGACTAGCGGGAACCCACGAGCAGTACTTC | CASSLVVRLAGTHEQYF